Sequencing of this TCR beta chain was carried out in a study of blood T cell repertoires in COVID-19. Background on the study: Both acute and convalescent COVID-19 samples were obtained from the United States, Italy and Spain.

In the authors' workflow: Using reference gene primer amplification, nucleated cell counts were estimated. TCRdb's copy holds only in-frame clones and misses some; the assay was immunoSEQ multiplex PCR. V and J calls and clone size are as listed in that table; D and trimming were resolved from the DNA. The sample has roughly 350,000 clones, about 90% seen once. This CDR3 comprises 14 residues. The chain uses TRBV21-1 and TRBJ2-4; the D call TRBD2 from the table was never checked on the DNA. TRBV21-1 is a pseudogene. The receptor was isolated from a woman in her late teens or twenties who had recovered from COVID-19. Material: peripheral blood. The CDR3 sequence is CASSTRRRGNIQYF. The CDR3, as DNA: TGTGCCAGCAGCACAAGACGCCGGGGAAACATTCAGTACTTC.